A single sample gave rise to the 26 T cell receptor beta chains below, sequenced in a study of T cell responses to AZD1222 COVID-19 vaccine (dated by TCRdb to the early 2020s). In light of the paper, this sample's time point label describes: about 28 days (+/-7) after the second vaccine dose. The library was generated by the immunoSEQ multiplex PCR assay. Held by TCRdb, this immuneACCESS table contains in-frame sequences only and omits some clones. Under half of the omission traces to an unresolved V gene where checked; the cause of the rest is unknown. Recorded for this sample are around 99,000 clones; roughly nine tenths of them occurred a single time. Clones ranked in the top ten supply about 8.3% of the sample. The sample in question was peripheral blood, obtained 28 days after the second AZD1222 dose. The source is an adult who received the AZD1222 COVID-19 vaccine.

The V gene is TRBV24-1, the J gene TRBJ1-5; a possible D gene is TRBD1 (5 bases). There are 17 residues in the CDR3. CDR1 and CDR2 from the germline V gene are KGHDR and SFDVKD. The germline V and J ends were trimmed by 2 bases and 5 bases, with 18 bases remaining between them. The CDR3 region has the DNA TGTGCCACCAGTGATTCTACAGGCGGGGCCTTCTATCAGCCCCAGCATTTT. Its translation is CATSDSTGGAFYQPQHF.

The chain links TRBV5-1 to TRBJ2-1; TRBD2 agrees at 9 bases. J lost 3 bases, V lost 5 bases, and 3 bases had no gene match. Germline V gene data show CDR1 as SGHRS and CDR2 as YFSETQ. The CDR3 totals 14 residues. The CDR3 nucleotides are TGCGCCAGCAGTCTAGCGGGGAACTACAATGAGCAGTTCTTC. Protein product: CASSLAGNYNEQFF.

This chain connects TRBV18 to TRBJ2-3, with 14 bases that match TRBD2. With V trimmed by 2 bases and J by 5 bases, 3 bases remained unmatched. The CDR3 covers 16 residues. CDR1 KGHSH and CDR2 LQKENI come from the germline V gene. The CDR3 protein is CASSPDGLAGGDTQYF. The CDR3 DNA reads as TGTGCCAGCTCACCAGACGGACTAGCGGGAGGAGATACGCAGTATTTT.

The rearrangement uses TRBV4-1 and TRBJ2-4; D is uncertain. This CDR3 contains 15 residues. CDR1 and CDR2 (germline): MGHRA, YSYEKL. V was trimmed by 2 bases and J by 6 bases, leaving 14 bases between them. The CDR3 protein is CASSQRLLPGNIQYF. For the CDR3, the DNA is TGCGCCAGCAGCCAAAGGCTGTTACCGGGAAACATTCAGTACTTC.

V and J are TRBV9 and TRBJ1-6; D is unclear. This CDR3 region has 14 residues. Per germline, CDR1 SGDLS and CDR2 YYNGEE. Trimming removed 1 base at V and 6 bases at J, with 8 bases between. CDR3 in DNA: TGTGCCAGCAGCGTACGGGAAAGTAATTCACCCCTCCACTTT. Amino acids: CASSVRESNSPLHF.

The genes are TRBV7-2 and TRBJ1-2, with TRBD1 matching over 7 bases. The trim removed 1 base at V and 4 bases at J, leaving 12 bases unmatched. The CDR3 has 17 residues. CDR1 and CDR2 (germline): SGHTA, FQGNSA. CDR3 sequence (DNA): TGTGCCAGCAGCTTAGTGGCAGGGGGAAGTTTCAGCTATGGCTACACCTTC. Its translation: CASSLVAGGSFSYGYTF.

The chain recombines TRBV2 with TRBJ1-2; the D is unclear. This CDR3 contains 14 residues. V was shortened by 1 base and J by 6 bases, with 12 bases between the two germline ends. In germline, CDR1 is SNHLY, CDR2 FYNNEI. CDR3 nucleotides: TGTGCCAGCAGTGAAGGGGCGGGCCTCGATGGCTACACCTTC. Protein: CASSEGAGLDGYTF.

V gene TRBV7-8 combines with J gene TRBJ1-1; 8 nucleotides line up with TRBD1. Trimming cost V 5 bases and J 4 bases; bases outside gene matches: 6. Germline CDR1 and CDR2: SGHVS and FQNEAQ. The CDR3 is 14 residues long. The CDR3, as DNA: TGTGCCAGCAGCAGAGACAGGGGAACCACTGAAGCTTTCTTT. Its translation: CASSRDRGTTEAFF.

The chain couples TRBV27 to TRBJ2-7, with 8 bases that match TRBD2. Trimming at V came to 5 bases and at J to 0 bases, leaving 9 bases not matched to a gene. This CDR3 has 16 residues. Germline lookup yields CDR1 MNHEY and CDR2 SMNVEV (reference sequence). The chain's CDR3 is CASSASLAESSYEQYF. Written as DNA, the CDR3 is TGTGCCAGCAGTGCCTCACTAGCGGAAAGCTCCTACGAGCAGTACTTC.

CDR3 DNA sequence: TGTGCCAGCAGCTTAACCGCAACCCTACTGACGGGGAATGAGCAGTTCTTC. This translates into CASSLTATLLTGNEQFF. The chain employs TRBV7-3 and TRBJ2-1, with TRBD2 as a possible D gene (5 bases). CDR3 length: 17 amino acids. Looked up from germline, CDR1 is SGHTA and CDR2 is FQGTGA. V was trimmed by 0 bases and J by 7 bases, leaving 19 bases between them.

The chain links TRBV14 to TRBJ1-1; D is unresolved. The CDR3 contains 13 residues. V lost 1 base to trimming and J lost 7 bases, with 10 bases between them. Germline V CDR1 and CDR2: SGHDN, FVKESK. In nucleotides, the CDR3 is TGTGCCAGCAGCCAAGGTGGTAAAGGTGAAGCTTTCTTT. Encoded protein: CASSQGGKGEAFF.

Comment on this clone: The junction and the germline gene differ at one end; a read error may be behind it. For the CDR3, the DNA is TGCGCCAGCACCTTGGAGGGACAGAGCACAGATACGCAGTATTTT. This sequence encodes CASTLEGQSTDTQYF. The chain joins TRBV5-1 to TRBJ2-3, with D possibly matching TRBD1 (7 bases). Germline V gene sequence: CDR1 SGHRS, CDR2 YFSETQ. The CDR3 length is 15 residues. Together with reference TRBV5-1 and TRBJ2-3, the CDR3 gives the full variable domain: KAGVTQTPRYLIKTRGQQVTLSCSPISGHRSVSWYQQTPGQGLQFLFEYFSETQRNKGNFPGRFSGRQFSNSRSEMNVSTLELGDSALYLCASTLEGQSTDTQYFGPGTRLTVL.

This sequence joins TRBV6-5 and TRBJ1-1, with 9 bases matching TRBD1. V lost 6 bases and J lost 5; bases outside the gene matches: 10. Germline CDR1 and CDR2: MNHEY and SVGAGI. This CDR3 contains 15 residues. CDR3 DNA: TGTGCCAGCAGCCTTGGACAGGGGTTTCGAACTGAAGCTTTCTTT. This encodes CASSLGQGFRTEAFF.

The rearrangement joins TRBV19 to TRBJ1-1, with a weak D call TRBD1 (6 bases). Trimming stripped 1 base from V and 10 bases from J, with 16 bases between. CDR3 length: 14 residues. Germline V gene data show CDR1 as LNHDA and CDR2 as SQIVND (reference sequence). CDR3 in amino acids: CASSIAGAVHRAFF. The CDR3 nucleotides read TGTGCCAGTAGTATAGCGGGGGCTGTGCATAGAGCTTTCTTT.

A few counts support this clone. The chain combines TRBV24-1 with TRBJ2-5, with 7 bases that match TRBD2. V lost 4 bases to trimming and J lost 4 bases; unmatched junction nucleotides: 2. Per germline, CDR1 KGHDR and CDR2 SFDVKD. This CDR3 region has 13 residues. DNA for the CDR3: TGTGCCACCAGTGACGGCGGGAGAGAGACCCAGTACTTC. It encodes CATSDGGRETQYF.

The chain uses TRBV18 and TRBJ1-2, with TRBD1 as a possible D gene (5 bases). The germline V gene has CDR1 KGHSH and CDR2 LQKENI. The CDR3 runs to 14 residues. The V gene lost 2 bases and the J gene lost 4 bases, with 11 bases spanning the gap. CDR3 region: CASSPGRDGYGYTF. For the CDR3, the DNA is TGTGCCAGCTCACCAGGCAGGGACGGCTATGGCTACACCTTC.

The V call is TRBV3-1 (or the pseudogene TRBV3-2), the J call TRBJ1-6; D gene unclear. Deletions cut 2 bases from V and 11 bases from J, with 19 bases between. CDR3 length: 16 residues. The V gene's germline CDR1 is LGHDT and CDR2 YNNKEL (reference sequence). CDR3 sequence (DNA): TGTGCCAGCAGCCAAAGTTCGGACGGACTAAACCCACCCCTCCACTTT. This encodes CASSQSSDGLNPPLHF.

The chain is built from TRBV5-1 and TRBJ2-7; 11 bases match TRBD2. The germline gives CDR1 SGHRS, CDR2 YFSETQ. V gave up 4 bases and J gave up 7 bases; unmatched junction bases: 7. The CDR3 runs 14 residues. The CDR3 loop is CASSDLAGGNEQYF. The CDR3 region has the DNA TGCGCCAGCAGCGACCTAGCGGGAGGCAATGAGCAGTACTTC.

The rearrangement joins TRBV27 to TRBJ2-2; 8 nucleotides match TRBD1. The germline V gene encodes CDR1 MNHEY and CDR2 SMNVEV (reference sequence). The CDR3 loop spans 13 amino acids. J was trimmed by 8 bases and V by 2 bases; bases with no gene match: 1. In DNA, the CDR3 is TGTGCCAGCAGTTTACAGGGGGCTGGGGAGCTGTTTTTT. This translates into CASSLQGAGELFF.

The CDR3 loop is CASSTGANEQFF. The CDR3 DNA sequence: TGCGCCAGCAGCACCGGGGCCAATGAGCAGTTCTTC. J is TRBJ2-1 and V is TRBV5-1, with D possibly called TRBD1 or TRBD2 (5 bases each). Germline CDR1 SGHRS, CDR2 YFSETQ. V was trimmed by 4 bases and J by 6 bases, leaving 8 bases between them. The CDR3 sequence is 12 residues long.

The V gene is TRBV5-4, the J gene TRBJ1-4; 9 nucleotides agree with TRBD1. J lost 8 bases, V lost 5 bases, and 7 bases had no gene match. The CDR3 is 14 amino acids. Germline CDR1 and CDR2: SGHNT and YYREEE (reference sequence). The CDR3 sequence is CASSPGTGNEKLFF. DNA for the CDR3: TGTGCCAGCAGTCCCGGGACAGGGAACGAAAAACTGTTTTTT.

V usage is TRBV3-1 (or the pseudogene TRBV3-2) and J usage is TRBJ1-5; 10 bases align to TRBD1. The CDR3 sequence is 15 residues long. Germline lookup yields CDR1 LGHDT and CDR2 YNNKEL (reference sequence). Germline trimming cut 5 bases from V and 1 base from J; bases unmatched to any gene: 2. CDR3 loop: CASSKGQGSNQPQHF. Here the CDR3 DNA reads TGTGCCAGCAGCAAGGGACAGGGGAGCAATCAGCCCCAGCATTTT.

The chain uses TRBV18 and TRBJ2-5; no firm D call. Trimming removed 0 bases from V and 1 base from J, with 9 bases in between. Germline CDR1 is KGHSH and CDR2 is LQKENI. There are 15 residues in the CDR3. CDR3 nucleotide sequence: TGTGCCAGCTCACCACCGGGAACACCCCAAGAGACCCAGTACTTC. This codes for CASSPPGTPQETQYF.

The chain has TRBV7-2 and TRBJ2-5, with D maybe TRBD2 (5 bases). CDR3 length: 17 amino acids. Deletions cut 1 base from V and 1 base from J, with 16 bases between. Germline V gene sequence: CDR1 SGHTA, CDR2 FQGNSA. CDR3 nucleotides: TGTGCCAGCAGCTTAGTAGGTGGTGGGAGCGGCCAAGAGACCCAGTACTTC. This translates into CASSLVGGGSGQETQYF.

The chain joins TRBV27 to TRBJ2-3, with 10 bases lining up with TRBD2. Per the germline V gene, CDR1 is MNHEY and CDR2 is SMNVEV (reference sequence). The CDR3 spans 15 residues. V lost 3 bases, J lost 4 bases, and 4 bases stayed unmatched. The CDR3 nucleotides read TGTGCCAGCAGTTTGCTTCTAGCGGGAGCAGATACGCAGTATTTT. Translation gives CASSLLLAGADTQYF.

V usage is TRBV5-1 and J usage is TRBJ2-5; D is unresolved. The V end lost 4 bases, the J end lost 5 bases, and 15 bases lay between the germline ends. The CDR3 is made up of 14 amino acids. Germline CDR1 is SGHRS and CDR2 is YFSETQ. In DNA form, the CDR3 reads TGCGCCAGCAGCCTCACCTCAACAGAGGAGACCCAGTACTTC. Translation: CASSLTSTEETQYF.